This T cell receptor (beta chain) appears in the sequencing data of a study of blood T cell repertoires in COVID-19. Study-level information: Sites in the United States, Italy and Spain provided acute and convalescent COVID-19 samples. Sources were T cells, B-cell-depleted T cells, or PBMCs; the material itself was cDNA or gDNA.

This clone was picked up many times. TCRdb keeps only in-frame clones here, not all; method: immunoSEQ multiplex PCR. The profile covers hundreds of thousands of clones, with 85% to 90% appearing a single time and roughly 5.7% taken by the ten largest. CDR3 length equals 15 residues. V shed 4 bases, J shed 7 bases, and the junction held 9 bases outside the gene matches. This sequence was found in an elderly man with acute or convalescent COVID-19. The chain couples TRBV5-3 to TRBJ2-2; 8 bases map to TRBD2. TRBV5-3 is annotated as an ORF whose role is uncertain. Sequenced input: peripheral blood. The CDR3 coding sequence is TGTGCCAGAAGCAGGACAGCGGGAGAAGGCGGGGAGCTGTTTTTT. As protein: CARSRTAGEGGELFF.